This T cell receptor (beta chain) was retrieved from a study of blood T cell repertoires in COVID-19 (dated by TCRdb to about 2020). Turning to the overall study: Samples covering the acute and convalescent phases of COVID-19 were provided by collaborators in the United States, Italy and Spain. The dataset comprised deeply sampled blood TCRbeta repertoires from subjects exposed to, actively infected with, or recovered from COVID-19. The repertoires were released in a freely available public database intended as a resource for research on the immune response to SARS-CoV-2. The material from the prospective study consisted of cDNA or gDNA derived from T cells, B-cell-depleted T cells, or PBMCs. Where available, HLA class I and class II types were taken from metadata supplied by the sample provider and were not determined by assay-based typing. Sample metadata almost always included a de-identified subject ID, COVID-19 status, age in years and sex. Samples were obtained from the ongoing ImmuneRACE study (first 160 participants) and from 1,254 subjects provided by 6 global collaborators.

Participants in the prospective study were aged about 18 to 95 years, lived in under 30 United States geographic areas, and enrolled through a virtual design. To assign participants to cohorts, the prospective study relied on clinical history that participants themselves reported in a screening survey and a study questionnaire. In the prospective study, mobile phlebotomists collected whole blood, serum and a nasopharyngeal or oropharyngeal swab from each participant. Prospective study participants could optionally give additional blood draws and questionnaires over an approximately 2-month period. Before DNA extraction, prospective study blood samples were shipped either frozen or at room temperature. As to this clone: Its antigen is currently not known. It has no much larger one-base neighbor in the sample; base qualities were not kept.

Beyond this particular receptor, the publication reports: Clinical and demographic metadata were provided uncurated, with the amount varying by source and participant.

TCRbeta CDR3 regions were amplified from genomic DNA using the immunoSEQ Assay, a bias-controlled multiplex PCR. Regarding the original processing steps: The number of nucleated cells in each sample was estimated from the amplification of reference gene primers within the assay. Sequence reads were collapsed and filtered to measure the absolute abundance of every unique TCRbeta CDR3 rearrangement. Productive Simpson clonality was computed per sample as the square root of Simpson's diversity index over productive rearrangements. Here the immuneACCESS table is served through TCRdb, limited to in-frame sequences with V and J called. Missing clones are a known gap in these copies; in checked studies unresolved V genes cover under half, and the rest lacks a known reason. D and trimming come from the DNA, and the V and J calls and clone size come from that table. Present in this sample are approximately 250,000 clones, about nine tenths of which were seen just once. Of the sample, 4.1% is held by the ten largest clones.

Sequences were obtained from PBMCs or T cells enriched from blood (not recorded which). The source of this sequence is a woman in her thirties with acute COVID-19.

Here is the DNA: TGTGCCAGCAGTTGGACAGGCACCGGGAATGAGCAGTTCTTC. Protein translation: CASSWTGTGNEQFF. Recombination linked TRBV27 to TRBJ2-1, with 7 central nucleotides matching TRBD1. The germline V gene (reference sequence) provides CDR1 MNHEY and CDR2 SMNVEV. Reading from cysteine to phenylalanine, the CDR3 counts 14 amino acids. The entry retains the CDR3 DNA only, 42 bases that are in frame from base 1. The germline V and J ends show losses of 4 bases and 7 bases respectively, and no gene match explains 7 bases of the junction.